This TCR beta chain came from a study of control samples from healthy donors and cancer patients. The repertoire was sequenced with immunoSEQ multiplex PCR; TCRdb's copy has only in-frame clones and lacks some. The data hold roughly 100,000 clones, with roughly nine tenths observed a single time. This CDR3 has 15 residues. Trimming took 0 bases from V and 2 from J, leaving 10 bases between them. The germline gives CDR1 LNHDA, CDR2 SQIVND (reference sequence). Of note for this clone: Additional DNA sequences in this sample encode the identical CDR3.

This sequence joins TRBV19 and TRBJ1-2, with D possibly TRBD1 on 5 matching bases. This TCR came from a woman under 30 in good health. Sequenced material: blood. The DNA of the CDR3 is TGTGCCAGTAGTATAGACCTCCGGGGGAACTATGGCTACACCTTC. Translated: CASSIDLRGNYGYTF.